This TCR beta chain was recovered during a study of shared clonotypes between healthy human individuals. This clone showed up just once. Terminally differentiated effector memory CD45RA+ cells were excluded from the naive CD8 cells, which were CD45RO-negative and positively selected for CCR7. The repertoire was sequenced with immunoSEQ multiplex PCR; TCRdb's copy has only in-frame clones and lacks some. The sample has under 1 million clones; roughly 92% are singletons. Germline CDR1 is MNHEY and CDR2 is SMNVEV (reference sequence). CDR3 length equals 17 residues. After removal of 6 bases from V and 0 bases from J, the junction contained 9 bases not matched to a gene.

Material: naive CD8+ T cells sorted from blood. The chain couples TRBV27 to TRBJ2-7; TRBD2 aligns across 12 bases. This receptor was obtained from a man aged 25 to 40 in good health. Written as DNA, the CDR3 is TGTGCCAGCAGCATAACGGGACTAGCGGGCCTCTCCTACGAGCAGTACTTC. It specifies CASSITGLAGLSYEQYF.